The subject of this entry is one T cell receptor beta chain. This entry comes from a study of cytomegalovirus exposure and HLA in healthy donors. With 3 bases clipped from V and 5 bases from J, the junction kept 12 bases outside the gene matches. This CDR3 has 18 amino acids. Per germline, CDR1 LGHNA and CDR2 YNFKEQ. Primers included in the PCR were 60 Vbeta and 13 Jbeta primers. Libraries were prepared by immunoSEQ multiplex PCR; TCRdb keeps only in-frame clonotypes and omits some of them. The sample gives fewer than 95,000 clones, roughly 63% of which show up once; 20% to 25% is in the top ten. This clonotype was sampled from a woman aged 50 to 65 in good health and CMV-seropositive. Sample: PBMCs. V gene TRBV4-2 combines with J gene TRBJ2-2; 10 bases are shared with TRBD2. CDR3 region: CASSQDLPSGGGTGELFF. The CDR3 DNA reads as TGTGCCAGCAGCCAGGACCTCCCTAGCGGGGGAGGTACCGGGGAGCTGTTTTTT.